This T cell receptor (beta chain) comes out of a study of early T cells in non-severe SARS-CoV-2 infection. Each cDNA molecule carried a unique molecular identifier. TCRdb reanalysed the 5' RACE reads using MiXCR and keeps one entry per CDR3 protein. The data contain 75,000 to 100,000 distinct CDR3 sequences, more than 13% of them seen just once; the ten biggest clones take up about 10%. This CDR3 spans 14 amino acids. Germline CDR1 and CDR2: MNHEY and SVGAGI. V dropped 5 bases and J dropped 2 bases, with 13 bases sitting between them. This clonotype was seen many times. The sequencing sample was made of whole blood. The sequence was obtained from an adult who was a healthcare worker with PCR-confirmed SARS-CoV-2 infection or an uninfected control (not recorded which). This chain links TRBV6-5 with TRBJ2-7; D unclear. The CDR3 here is CASSAQRITYEQYF. The CDR3 DNA follows: TGTGCCAGCAGTGCCCAGAGGATCACCTACGAGCAGTACTTC.